Sequencing of this TCR beta chain was carried out in a study of shared clonotypes between healthy human individuals. Study-wide context: CD4 naive and memory got three plates each, CD8 naive two, CD8 memory one.

The CDR3 covers 14 residues. Germline loops: CDR1 LNHDA, CDR2 SQIVND (reference sequence). V was trimmed by 3 bases and J by 0 bases, leaving 8 bases between them. About this clone: The sample carries other DNA sequences with the same CDR3.

Every one of the donors was a Caucasian adult that lived in Nashville, Tennessee. Libraries were prepared by immunoSEQ multiplex PCR; TCRdb keeps only in-frame clonotypes and omits some of them. The data contain 400,000 to 600,000 clones, more than 95% of them seen just once; the ten biggest clones take up under 0.065%. Sequenced input: naive CD4+ T cells sorted from blood. Subset here: CD45RA+ positively selected. This TCR came from a woman between 25 and 40 years old in good health. V gene TRBV19 combines with J gene TRBJ1-1, with D possibly being TRBD1 (6 bases). CDR3 nucleotide sequence: TGTGCCAGTAGTATGGACAGATTGAACACTGAAGCTTTCTTT. Encoded protein: CASSMDRLNTEAFF.